The 13 T cell receptor beta chains below come from one sample, sequenced in a study of cytomegalovirus exposure and HLA in healthy donors. Vbeta (60) and Jbeta (13) primers were used in the PCR. Assay used: immunoSEQ multiplex PCR; TCRdb lists only in-frame clones, some missing. The sample holds 250,000 to 350,000 clones, approximately 90% seen once. The sample was PBMCs. The receptors shown here come from a man aged 40-49 years in good health and CMV-seropositive.

V and J are TRBV5-6 and TRBJ2-5; 8 bases agree with TRBD1. The CDR3 totals 13 residues. Germline CDR1 and CDR2: SGHDT and YYEEEE. The ends lost 4 bases at V and 5 bases at J; junction bases unmatched: 4. The CDR3 is CASSPDRAETQYF. CDR3 DNA: TGTGCCAGCAGCCCGGACAGGGCGGAGACCCAGTACTTC.

The V gene is TRBV18, the J gene TRBJ2-7, with 8 bases matching TRBD1. Germline V gene lookup returns CDR1 KGHSH and CDR2 LQKENI. V shed 6 bases, J shed 7 bases, and the junction held 14 bases outside the gene matches. The CDR3 spans 15 residues. For the CDR3, the DNA is TGTGCCAGCTCCTACGGTGGGACAGGAGGAATGGAGCAGTACTTC. Encoded protein: CASSYGGTGGMEQYF.

The chain links TRBV27 to TRBJ2-7; D not resolved. Trimming cost V 9 bases and J 5 bases, with 11 bases left between them. From germline, CDR1 is MNHEY and CDR2 SMNVEV (reference sequence). CDR3 length equals 11 residues. DNA of the CDR3: TGTGCCAGTAGGAGCATCGACGAGCAGTACTTC. It codes for CASRSIDEQYF.

CDR3 nucleotide sequence: TGTGCCAGCAGCTTGTCGGGACTAGCGGGAGTCAGCGAGCAGTACTTC. It encodes CASSLSGLAGVSEQYF. The chain couples TRBV11-2 to TRBJ2-7; 14 bases map to TRBD2. This CDR3 has 16 amino acids. Germline V gene sequence: CDR1 SGHAT, CDR2 FQNNGV. The junction had 7 bases not matched to a gene; V was cut back by 3 bases and J by 6 bases.

V gene TRBV28 combines with J gene TRBJ2-7; TRBD2 aligns across 11 bases. V was pared by 5 bases and J by 1 base, with 10 bases of the junction left unmatched. The germline V gene encodes CDR1 MDHEN and CDR2 SYDVKM. The CDR3 loop spans 17 amino acids. CDR3 sequence: CASSKVPSGRPSYEQYF. The CDR3 region has the DNA TGTGCCAGCAGTAAAGTCCCTAGCGGGAGGCCTTCCTACGAGCAGTACTTC.

This chain links TRBV7-9 with TRBJ1-1; no clear D gene. Deletions cut 5 bases from V and 1 base from J, with 14 bases between. Germline V gene data show CDR1 as SEHNR and CDR2 as FQNEAQ (reference sequence). The CDR3 is 15 amino acids. CDR3: CASSAPAGENTEAFF. Here the CDR3 DNA reads TGTGCCAGCAGCGCACCGGCGGGTGAGAACACTGAAGCTTTCTTT.

CDR3 in amino acids: CASSIGLAGDEQYF. The CDR3 coding sequence is TGTGCCAGCAGCATAGGACTAGCGGGAGACGAGCAGTACTTC. The rearrangement links TRBV7-2 to TRBJ2-7; 13 bases are a match to TRBD2. V shed 5 bases and J 5 bases; nucleotides not matched to a gene: 3. The CDR3 covers 14 residues. Germline V gene data show CDR1 as SGHTA and CDR2 as FQGNSA.

This chain uses TRBV6-5 with TRBJ2-7, with TRBD2 identical over 9 bases. Losses at the gene ends were 5 bases for V and 2 bases for J; bases not matched to a gene: 7. CDR1 is MNHEY, CDR2 SVGAGI, per germline. The CDR3 consists of 15 residues. CDR3 sequence: CASSPLTSGPYEQYF. CDR3 nucleotides: TGTGCCAGCAGTCCCCTGACTAGCGGACCCTACGAGCAGTACTTC.

This rearrangement joins TRBV7-8 to TRBJ2-7; TRBD2 agrees at 10 bases. The CDR3 length is 15 residues. CDR1 is SGHVS, CDR2 FQNEAQ, per germline. V lost 1 base and J lost 7; bases outside the gene matches: 7. The CDR3 region has the DNA TGTGCCAGCAGCTTAGGGCTAGCGGGAGTGGGAGAGCAGTACTTC. It translates to CASSLGLAGVGEQYF.

CDR3 residues: CASSLDASGSGDTQYF. The CDR3 DNA is TGTGCCAGCAGCTTAGACGCTAGCGGTTCGGGAGATACGCAGTATTTT. This chain links TRBV7-3 with TRBJ2-3, with 7 nucleotides matching TRBD2. Germline V lookup: CDR1 SGHTA, CDR2 FQGTGA. The CDR3 covers 16 residues. With 2 bases clipped from V and 5 bases from J, the junction kept 10 bases outside the gene matches.

V usage is TRBV27 and J usage is TRBJ1-2; TRBD1 is a possible D gene (5 bases). The V gene's germline CDR1 is MNHEY and CDR2 SMNVEV (reference sequence). The CDR3 contains 15 residues. The V end lost 1 base, the J end lost 6 bases, and 15 bases lay between the germline ends. The CDR3 region is CASSLWAGFEDGYTF. DNA of the CDR3: TGTGCCAGCAGTTTATGGGCAGGGTTTGAAGATGGCTACACCTTC.

This clone occurred once. This chain joins TRBV7-9 and TRBJ1-1; D call uncertain. V lost 5 bases and J lost 10, with 17 bases in between. CDR3 length: 13 residues. Looked up from germline, CDR1 is SEHNR and CDR2 is FQNEAQ (reference sequence). The CDR3 is CASSPGSRLGAFF. The CDR3 region has the DNA TGTGCCAGCAGCCCGGGATCTCGGTTGGGAGCTTTCTTT.

The V gene is TRBV6-1, the J gene TRBJ1-2, with TRBD1 identical over 9 bases. The germline CDR1 and CDR2 sequences are MNHNS and SASEGT. The CDR3 contains 15 residues. V gave up 7 bases and J gave up 3 bases; unmatched junction bases: 9. The CDR3 loop is CASIRLGQGHYGYTF. CDR3 in DNA: TGTGCCAGCATCCGACTGGGACAGGGACACTATGGCTACACCTTC.